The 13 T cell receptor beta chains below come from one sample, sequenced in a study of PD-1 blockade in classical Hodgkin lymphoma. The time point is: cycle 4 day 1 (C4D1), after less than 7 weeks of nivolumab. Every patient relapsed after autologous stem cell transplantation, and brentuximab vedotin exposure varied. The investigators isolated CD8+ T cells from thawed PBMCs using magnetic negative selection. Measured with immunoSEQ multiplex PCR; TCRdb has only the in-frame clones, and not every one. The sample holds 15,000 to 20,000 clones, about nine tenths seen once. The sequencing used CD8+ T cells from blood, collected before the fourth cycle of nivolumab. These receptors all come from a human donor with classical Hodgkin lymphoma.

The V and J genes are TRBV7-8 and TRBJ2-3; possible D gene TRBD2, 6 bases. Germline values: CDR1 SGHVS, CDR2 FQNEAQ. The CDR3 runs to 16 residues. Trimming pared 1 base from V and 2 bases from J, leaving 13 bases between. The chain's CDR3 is CASSLGRGPATDTQYF. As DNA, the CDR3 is TGTGCCAGCAGCTTAGGGAGGGGCCCAGCCACAGATACGCAGTATTTT.

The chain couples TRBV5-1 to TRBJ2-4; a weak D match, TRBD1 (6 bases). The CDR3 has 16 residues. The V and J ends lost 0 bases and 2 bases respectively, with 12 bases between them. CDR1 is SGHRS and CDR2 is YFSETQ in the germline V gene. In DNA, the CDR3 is TGCGCCAGCAGCTTGGGAGGCAGGGGAACCAAAAACATTCAGTACTTC. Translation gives CASSLGGRGTKNIQYF.

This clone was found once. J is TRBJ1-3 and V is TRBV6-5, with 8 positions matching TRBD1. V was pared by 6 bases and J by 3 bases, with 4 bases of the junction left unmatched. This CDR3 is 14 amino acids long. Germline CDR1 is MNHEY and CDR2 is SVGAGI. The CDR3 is CASRQDRGGNTIYF. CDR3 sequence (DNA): TGTGCCAGCAGGCAAGACAGGGGTGGAAACACCATATATTTT.

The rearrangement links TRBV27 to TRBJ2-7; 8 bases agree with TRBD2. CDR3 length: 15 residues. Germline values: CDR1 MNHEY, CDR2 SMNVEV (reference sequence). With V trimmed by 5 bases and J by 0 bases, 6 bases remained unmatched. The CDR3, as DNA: TGTGCCAGCAGTCCGAATAGCGGGGCCTCCTACGAGCAGTACTTC. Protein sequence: CASSPNSGASYEQYF.

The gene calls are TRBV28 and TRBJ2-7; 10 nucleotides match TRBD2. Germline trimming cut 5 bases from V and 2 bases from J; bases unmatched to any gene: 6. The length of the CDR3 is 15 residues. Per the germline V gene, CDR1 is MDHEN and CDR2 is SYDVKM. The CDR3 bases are TGTGCCAGCAGTCTAGCGGGAGAGGGGACCTACGAGCAGTACTTC. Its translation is CASSLAGEGTYEQYF.

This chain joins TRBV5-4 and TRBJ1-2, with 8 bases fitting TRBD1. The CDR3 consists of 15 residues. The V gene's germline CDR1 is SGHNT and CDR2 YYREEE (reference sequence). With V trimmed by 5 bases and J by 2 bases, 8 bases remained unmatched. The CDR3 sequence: CASRQDRANNYGYTF. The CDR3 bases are TGTGCCAGCAGACAGGACAGGGCAAACAACTATGGCTACACCTTC.

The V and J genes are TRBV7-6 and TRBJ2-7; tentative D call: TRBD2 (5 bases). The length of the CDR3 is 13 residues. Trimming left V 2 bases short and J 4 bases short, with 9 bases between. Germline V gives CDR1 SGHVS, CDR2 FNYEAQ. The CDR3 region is CASSLREQYEQYF. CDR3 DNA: TGTGCCAGCAGCTTAAGGGAGCAATACGAGCAGTACTTC.

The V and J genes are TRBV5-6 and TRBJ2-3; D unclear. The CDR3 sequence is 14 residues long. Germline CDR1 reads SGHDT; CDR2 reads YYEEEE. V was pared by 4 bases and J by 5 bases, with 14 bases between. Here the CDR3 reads CASSLPGSGDTQYF. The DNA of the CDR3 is TGTGCCAGCAGCCTACCTGGGTCGGGAGATACGCAGTATTTT.

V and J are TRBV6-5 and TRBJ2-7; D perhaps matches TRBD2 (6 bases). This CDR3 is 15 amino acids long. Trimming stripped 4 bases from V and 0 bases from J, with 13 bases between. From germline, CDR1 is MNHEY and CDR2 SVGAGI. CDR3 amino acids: CASSSGLGGSYEQYF. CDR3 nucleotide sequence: TGTGCCAGCAGTTCGGGACTGGGGGGCTCCTACGAGCAGTACTTC.

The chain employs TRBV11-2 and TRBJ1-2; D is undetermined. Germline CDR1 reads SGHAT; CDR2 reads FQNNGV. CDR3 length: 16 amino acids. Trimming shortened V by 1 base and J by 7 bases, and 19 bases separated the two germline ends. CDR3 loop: CASSLAFRPLLGGYTF. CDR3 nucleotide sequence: TGTGCCAGCAGCTTAGCCTTTCGCCCCCTCCTCGGTGGCTACACCTTC.

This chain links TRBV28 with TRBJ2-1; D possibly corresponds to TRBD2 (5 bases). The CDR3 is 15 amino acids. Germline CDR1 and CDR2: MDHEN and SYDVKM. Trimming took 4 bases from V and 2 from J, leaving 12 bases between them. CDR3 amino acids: CASSSAGSTYNEQFF. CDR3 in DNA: TGTGCCAGCAGTTCTGCGGGTTCTACCTACAATGAGCAGTTCTTC.

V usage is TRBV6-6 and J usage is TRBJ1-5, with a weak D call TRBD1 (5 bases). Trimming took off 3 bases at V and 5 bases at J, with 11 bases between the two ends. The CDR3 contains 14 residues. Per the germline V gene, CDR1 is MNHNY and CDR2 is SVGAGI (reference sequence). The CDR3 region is CASSYGGSYQPQHF. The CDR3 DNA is TGTGCCAGCAGTTATGGGGGGTCTTATCAGCCCCAGCATTTT.

The CDR3 DNA reads TGTGCCAGCAGCCCACAGGGAACAGGGTATTACAATGAGCAGTTCTTC. It is translated as CASSPQGTGYYNEQFF. The V and J genes are TRBV11-2 and TRBJ2-1; TRBD1 might be the D (6 bases). Germline V gene data show CDR1 as SGHAT and CDR2 as FQNNGV. This CDR3 spans 16 amino acids. Trimming took off 5 bases at V and 4 bases at J, with 18 bases between the two ends.